The rows below give T cell receptor beta chains drawn from one sample of a study of blood T cell repertoires in COVID-19. Assay used: immunoSEQ multiplex PCR; TCRdb lists only in-frame clones, some missing. This sample has around 100,000 clones, with approximately 87% found just once. Sequencing used peripheral blood. These receptor sequences come from a human donor in a cohort sampled during active or convalescent COVID-19. Both conserved end residues are part of each CDR3. The D gene is left open where the match is weak. For some rows the clone size is stated as once, few or many, or as a class when expanded; others skip it.

j_call v_call d_call clone_size cdr3_nt cdr3_aa
TRBJ1-1 TRBV7-8 NA once TGTGCCAGCAGCCAAGGCCGGGGAACTGAAGCTTTCTTT CASSQGRGTEAFF
TRBJ1-2 TRBV29-1 NA once TGCAGCGTTGAAGATTGGGCAGGGAGGCAAGGCTACACCTTC CSVEDWAGRQGYTF
TRBJ1-2 TRBV6-5 NA NA TGTGCCAGCAGCCGTCCGTCGGGTCATGGCTACACCTTC CASSRPSGHGYTF
TRBJ1-1 TRBV11-2 TRBD1 few TGTGCCAGCAGCCTAAGGGGGCGCGACACTGAAGCTTTCTTT CASSLRGRDTEAFF
TRBJ1-5 TRBV6-2/TRBV6-3 NA NA TGTGCCAGCAGTACGACAGGAAGGGCGCAGCCCCAGCATTTT CASSTTGRAQPQHF
TRBJ2-3 TRBV12-3/TRBV12-4 TRBD1 NA TGTGCCAGCAGTACGGGACAGGATACGCAGTATTTT CASSTGQDTQYF
TRBJ1-1 TRBV6-5 TRBD1 NA TGTGCCAGCAGACGACAGGGTGGGACTGAAGCTTTCTTT CASRRQGGTEAFF
TRBJ1-3 TRBV7-2 TRBD1 NA TGTGCCAGCAGCTCTGAGGGGGCTTCTGGAAACACCATATATTTT CASSSEGASGNTIYF
TRBJ1-1 TRBV6-1 TRBD1 few TGTGCCAGCAGCCCCCCGGGACAGGGGTTGGCTTTCTTT CASSPPGQGLAFF
TRBJ1-4 TRBV6-5 TRBD1 NA TGTGCCAGCAGTTTAGGGCGGACAGGGGGTGAAAAACTGTTTTTT CASSLGRTGGEKLFF
TRBJ1-3 TRBV7-9 TRBD1 NA TGTGCCAGCAGCCCCTCCGGGACAGATTCTGGAAACACCATATATTTT CASSPSGTDSGNTIYF
TRBJ1-3 TRBV9 NA NA TGTGCCAGCAGCGTAGCTCTGTCAACTCGGGCTGGAAACACCATATATTTT CASSVALSTRAGNTIYF
TRBJ2-3 TRBV7-2 TRBD2 NA TGTGCCAGCAGCTATAGCGGGGGGGAAGGAGATACGCAGTATTTT CASSYSGGEGDTQYF
TRBJ2-3 TRBV5-1 NA NA TGCGCCAGCAGCTTGGAAGCGTCTAGCACAGATACGCAGTATTTT CASSLEASSTDTQYF
TRBJ2-3 TRBV5-4 NA once TGTGCCAGCAGCCGGGCAGGGAGCACAGATACGCAGTATTTT CASSRAGSTDTQYF
TRBJ2-3 TRBV7-2 TRBD2 once TGTGCCAGCAGCTTAGTAGGGACTAGCGGGGGGGCAGCAGATACGCAGTATTTT CASSLVGTSGGAADTQYF
TRBJ1-5 TRBV28 NA NA TGTGCCAGCAGCTCCACAGTTTCAAGCAATCAGCCCCAGCATTTT CASSSTVSSNQPQHF
TRBJ2-5 TRBV2 NA NA TGTGCCAGCATCCCCAGAGGGATAGATGGGACCCAGTACTTC CASIPRGIDGTQYF
TRBJ2-1 TRBV5-4 NA NA TGTGCCAGCAGCCCTCAGGGCAATGAGCAGTTCTTC CASSPQGNEQFF
TRBJ2-5 TRBV30 TRBD1 NA TGTGCCTGGAGTTTGACAGGGGGCGAGACCCAGTACTTC CAWSLTGGETQYF
TRBJ1-2 TRBV13 TRBD1 NA TGTGCCAGCACTTACACCAGGGGGCCTGGTTATGGCTACACCTTC CASTYTRGPGYGYTF
TRBJ2-5 TRBV9 NA NA TGTGCCAGCAGCGTAGGGGCGGGATTCCAAGAGACCCAGTACTTC CASSVGAGFQETQYF
TRBJ2-1 TRBV4-1 NA once TGCGCCAGCAGGCCGGCGGACAGATTCTACAATGAGCAGTTCTTC CASRPADRFYNEQFF
TRBJ2-5 TRBV11-2 NA NA TGTGCCAGCAGCGGGTCGGGGGAGACCCAGTACTTC CASSGSGETQYF
TRBJ2-3 TRBV20-1 TRBD2 NA TGCAGTGCCAGTCCCGCTAGCGGGGCCACAGATACGCAGTATTTT CSASPASGATDTQYF
TRBJ2-2 TRBV12-5 NA NA TGTGCTAGTGGTTTTATGGGGGCTGGCGGGGAGCTGTTTTTT CASGFMGAGGELFF
TRBJ1-2 TRBV10-1 NA NA TGCGCCAGCAGTGAGTCGCGGGGACCCTATGGCTACACCTTC CASSESRGPYGYTF
TRBJ2-1 TRBV2 NA once TGTGCCAGCAGTGTTACAGTTTCCGACAATGAGCAGTTCTTC CASSVTVSDNEQFF
TRBJ2-7 TRBV5-4 TRBD2 NA TGTGCCAGCAGCTTAATGGCGGGGGGCCGTGGCGAGCAGTACTTC CASSLMAGGRGEQYF
TRBJ2-7 TRBV5-1 NA once TGCGCCAGCAGCAGGGACATAAGCTCCTACGAGCAGTACTTC CASSRDISSYEQYF
TRBJ1-1 TRBV2 NA few TGTGCCAGCACAGTTAAGACTGAAGCTTTCTTT CASTVKTEAFF
TRBJ1-5 TRBV28 NA many TGTGCCAGCACACGACAACCAGGACAGTTACAGCATTTT CASTRQPGQLQHF
TRBJ2-5 TRBV7-9 TRBD2 NA TGTGCCAGCAGCCCCGGACTAGTCAGTGCAGAGACCCAGTACTTC CASSPGLVSAETQYF
TRBJ2-1 TRBV18 TRBD1 once TGTGCCAGCTCATCGGACAGGGGCTATGAGCAGTTCTTC CASSSDRGYEQFF
TRBJ2-5 TRBV11-3 TRBD1 NA TGTGCCAGCAGTCCGACAGGGCGTCAAGAGACCCAGTACTTC CASSPTGRQETQYF
TRBJ2-7 TRBV2 TRBD2 few TGTGCCAGCAGCCAAACTAGCGCCAACGAGCAGTACTTC CASSQTSANEQYF
TRBJ2-3 TRBV19 NA NA TGTGCCAGTGGTCACTGGACAGCACGAGGGACAGATACGCAGTATTTT CASGHWTARGTDTQYF
TRBJ2-3 TRBV4-3 TRBD2 NA TGCGCCAGCAGCCAAGATACGGGGGGAGGCACAGATACGCAGTATTTT CASSQDTGGGTDTQYF
TRBJ1-3 TRBV5-5 TRBD1 NA TGTGCCAGCAGCAGACAGGGGAACGCTGGAAACACCATATATTTT CASSRQGNAGNTIYF
TRBJ2-2 TRBV25-1 TRBD1 NA TGTGCCAGCAGTGAGGACAGGGGATACACCGGGGAGCTGTTTTTT CASSEDRGYTGELFF
TRBJ2-1 TRBV27 TRBD2 NA TGTGCCAGCAGTTTATCGGGGACTAGCGGGCACAATGAGCAGTTCTTC CASSLSGTSGHNEQFF
TRBJ1-1 TRBV30 NA NA TGTGCCTGGAGTGTACTACAATCCACTGAAGCTTTCTTT CAWSVLQSTEAFF
TRBJ2-1 TRBV7-9 TRBD2 once TGTGCCAGCAGCTTTAGCGGGGGGGCAGATGAGCAGTTCTTC CASSFSGGADEQFF
TRBJ1-3 TRBV12-5 TRBD1 NA TGTGCTAGTGGTACCAGGGGGAAGACTGGAAACACCATATATTTT CASGTRGKTGNTIYF
TRBJ1-2 TRBV7-9 TRBD1 NA TGTGCCAGCAGCTTAGAAGGGACAGGGGGCTACACCTTC CASSLEGTGGYTF